Listed here are 8 T cell receptor beta chains from one sample, sequenced in a study of beta chain features in type 1 diabetes. Points from the study as a whole: Among patients with Type 1 diabetes, TCRB CDR3s were moderately but significantly shorter in every one of the four CD4+ subsets.

The antigens for these receptors are not known. Investigators reverse transcribed all isolated RNA, so they sequenced expressed TCRB transcripts. Method: immunoSEQ multiplex PCR; TCRdb's copy keeps in-frame clones and lacks some. The table records 200,000 to 300,000 clones, approximately 11% of them present only once. Specimen: naive CD4+ T cells from blood. The receptors originated from a man aged 25-40 years with type 1 diabetes.

This chain connects TRBV10-3 to TRBJ1-4, with 7 bases fitting TRBD1. The CDR3 is 13 residues long. V trimming: 6 bases; J trimming: 13 bases; junction bases outside the gene matches: 11. From germline, CDR1 is ENHRY and CDR2 SYGVKD. Here the CDR3 DNA reads TGTGCCATCAGATCAGAACAGGGGTTCGGACTGTTTTTT. Amino acids: CAIRSEQGFGLFF.

This clone was picked up a small number of times. The chain links TRBV7-9 to TRBJ2-3; no definite D call. V lost 3 bases to trimming and J lost 0 bases, with 10 bases between them. This CDR3 has 15 residues. Germline V gene data show CDR1 as SEHNR and CDR2 as FQNEAQ (reference sequence). CDR3 nucleotide sequence: TGTGCCAGCAGCTTCGGTTTCCCTAGCACAGATACGCAGTATTTT. Translation gives CASSFGFPSTDTQYF.

The J gene is TRBJ2-1, the V gene TRBV4-1; D gene unclear. Germline assignment: CDR1 MGHRA and CDR2 YSYEKL. V lost 2 bases and J lost 3, with 11 bases in between. CDR3 length: 15 residues. The CDR3 nucleotides are TGCGCCAGCAGCCAATATCAGGCCGGCTACAATGAGCAGTTCTTC. Translated: CASSQYQAGYNEQFF.

This clone was counted only a few times. The V gene is TRBV9, the J gene TRBJ2-7; 7 positions match TRBD1. CDR1 is SGDLS, CDR2 YYNGEE, per germline. Germline trimming cut 0 bases from V and 2 bases from J; bases unmatched to any gene: 5. There are 15 residues in the CDR3. The CDR3 loop reads CASSVEGDRAYEQYF. DNA for the CDR3: TGTGCCAGCAGCGTAGAGGGAGACAGGGCCTACGAGCAGTACTTC.

V usage is TRBV28 and J usage is TRBJ2-7; the D gene is possibly TRBD2 (5 bases). The CDR3 has 14 residues. CDR1 is MDHEN and CDR2 is SYDVKM in the germline V gene. Trimming pared 5 bases from V and 1 base from J, leaving 12 bases between. The CDR3 nucleotides read TGTGCCAGCAGTCGACTAACTTTATCCTACGAGCAGTACTTC. This gives the protein CASSRLTLSYEQYF.

V gene TRBV21-1 combines with J gene TRBJ2-7; the table's D call of TRBD1 was not tested on the DNA. TRBV21-1 is marked as a pseudogene. The CDR3 consists of 15 residues. For the CDR3, the DNA is TGTGCCAGCAGCAAAGTACAGGCAGACCCCTACGAGCAGTACTTC. Translating gives CASSKVQADPYEQYF.

The chain joins TRBV27 to TRBJ2-7; a possible D gene is TRBD2 (6 bases). CDR3 length equals 13 residues. The germline gives CDR1 MNHEY, CDR2 SMNVEV (reference sequence). V was cut by 4 bases and J by 1 base, with 8 bases left in between. CDR3 residues: CASSSGGSYEQYF. In nucleotides, the CDR3 is TGTGCCAGCAGTTCTGGGGGGTCCTACGAGCAGTACTTC.

This clone turned up a few times. V gene TRBV5-1 combines with J gene TRBJ1-1, with a tentative D call TRBD1 (6 bases). Germline V gene sequence: CDR1 SGHRS, CDR2 YFSETQ. This CDR3 comprises 14 residues. V dropped 1 base and J dropped 11 bases, with 18 bases sitting between them. CDR3 amino acids: CASSLRPGGGDAFF. DNA for the CDR3: TGCGCCAGCAGCTTGCGCCCGGGGGGGGGCGATGCTTTCTTT.